The 17 T cell receptor beta chains below were found in one sample sequenced in a study of beta chain features in type 1 diabetes. The entirety of the isolated RNA underwent reverse transcription, so expressed TCRB transcripts were sequenced. Libraries were prepared by immunoSEQ multiplex PCR; TCRdb keeps only in-frame clonotypes and omits some of them. The sample has some 250,000 clones, roughly 30% seen once. Sequences were obtained from central memory CD4+ T cells from blood. These receptors all come from a man aged 25 to 45 in good health.

This clone was recorded a few times. The chain has TRBV30 and TRBJ2-1, with a weak D call TRBD2 (5 bases). The CDR3 loop spans 13 amino acids. The germline CDR1 and CDR2 sequences are GTSNPN and SVGIG (reference sequence). Trimming cost V 3 bases and J 0 bases, with 6 bases left between them. The CDR3 is CAWRRDSYNEQFF. The CDR3 DNA reads TGTGCCTGGAGACGGGACTCCTACAATGAGCAGTTCTTC.

This sequence joins TRBV4-3 and TRBJ2-1; possibly TRBD1 for D (6 bases). The CDR3 totals 15 residues. The germline gives CDR1 LGHNA, CDR2 YSLEER. Trimming took off 0 bases at V and 2 bases at J, with 8 bases between the two ends. The CDR3 spells CASSQDRDTYNEQFF. The CDR3 DNA reads TGCGCCAGCAGCCAAGACCGGGACACCTACAATGAGCAGTTCTTC.

The chain employs TRBV9 and TRBJ2-1, with 8 bases fitting TRBD1. This CDR3 is 15 amino acids long. Germline V gene lookup returns CDR1 SGDLS and CDR2 YYNGEE. Trimming took 0 bases from V and 8 from J; bases not matched to a gene: 7. The chain's CDR3 is CASSVAGTGLDEQFF. For the CDR3, the DNA is TGTGCCAGCAGCGTAGCTGGGACAGGTTTAGATGAGCAGTTCTTC.

The chain links TRBV5-1 to TRBJ2-7; 7 nucleotides match TRBD2. V dropped 4 bases and J dropped 2; count of bases not matched to a gene: 15. CDR3 size: 17 residues. From germline, CDR1 is SGHRS and CDR2 YFSETQ. The CDR3 DNA sequence: TGCGCCAGCAGCCCTAGTTCGGGTAGCGGGTTTGCCTACGAGCAGTACTTC. Its protein is CASSPSSGSGFAYEQYF.

With regard to this clone: The same CDR3 is also encoded by other DNA sequences in this sample. The V gene is TRBV29-1, the J gene TRBJ2-7; 13 bases line up with TRBD2. This CDR3 region has 14 residues. CDR1 is SQVTM and CDR2 is ANQGSEA in the germline V gene. After removal of 4 bases from V and 0 bases from J, the junction contained 0 bases not matched to a gene. CDR3: CSVGTSGSSYEQYF. DNA for the CDR3: TGCAGCGTTGGGACTAGCGGGAGCTCCTACGAGCAGTACTTC.

This clone came up a few times. The chain is built from TRBV19 and TRBJ1-2; no firm D call. The V gene lost 7 bases and the J gene lost 3 bases, with 9 bases spanning the gap. The CDR3 is made up of 12 amino acids. The germline gives CDR1 LNHDA, CDR2 SQIVND (reference sequence). As DNA, the CDR3 is TGTGCCAGTACTCAGCGGGACTATGGCTACACCTTC. As protein: CASTQRDYGYTF.

The rearrangement uses TRBV27 and TRBJ2-5; D might be TRBD1 or TRBD2, each matching 5 bases. Looked up from germline, CDR1 is MNHEY and CDR2 is SMNVEV (reference sequence). There are 15 residues in the CDR3. V gave up 2 bases and J gave up 5 bases, with 15 bases separating them. The CDR3 region has the DNA TGTGCCAGCAGTTTAGGGGGTCGCCCGGGGGAGACCCAGTACTTC. Its protein is CASSLGGRPGETQYF.

The chain carries TRBV19 and TRBJ2-3, with 8 nucleotides matching TRBD1. This CDR3 has 15 residues. Germline CDR1 LNHDA, CDR2 SQIVND (reference sequence). V shed 6 bases, J shed 3 bases, and the junction held 8 bases outside the gene matches. The DNA for the CDR3 is TGTGCCAGTAGGCCCAGGGGGCGCGGGACAGATACGCAGTATTTT. Translated, it gives CASRPRGRGTDTQYF.

Concerning this clone: This same CDR3 is encoded by further DNA sequences in the sample. CDR3 protein: CAWSVVRDRETQYF. The CDR3 region has the DNA TGTGCCTGGAGTGTAGTGCGGGACAGGGAGACCCAGTACTTC. This rearrangement joins TRBV30 to TRBJ2-5; 8 bases are a match to TRBD1. The trim removed 0 bases at V and 5 bases at J, leaving 5 bases unmatched. CDR1 GTSNPN and CDR2 SVGIG come from the germline V gene (reference sequence). There are 14 residues in the CDR3.

This clone was seen a handful of times. The chain links TRBV30 to TRBJ2-5; 7 bases agree with TRBD2. This CDR3 contains 16 residues. CDR1 is GTSNPN, CDR2 SVGIG, per germline (reference sequence). The ends lost 1 base at V and 1 base at J; junction bases unmatched: 9. In DNA, the CDR3 is TGTGCCTGGAGTGGGTCGACGGGGAGGGTCCAAGAGACCCAGTACTTC. It yields the protein CAWSGSTGRVQETQYF.

This chain joins TRBV29-1 and TRBJ2-1; D may be TRBD1 (6 bases). Germline V lookup: CDR1 SQVTM, CDR2 ANQGSEA. Trimming shortened V by 7 bases and J by 0 bases, and 25 bases separated the two germline ends. This CDR3 spans 18 amino acids. CDR3 DNA sequence: TGCAGCGCCTATCCGACCCCCGGGACACAGAGCTCCTACAATGAGCAGTTCTTC. Its translation: CSAYPTPGTQSSYNEQFF.

The chain recombines TRBV19 with TRBJ1-2; D unresolved. Germline loops: CDR1 LNHDA, CDR2 SQIVND (reference sequence). This CDR3 contains 13 residues. V shed 2 bases and J shed 3 bases, with 7 bases lying between them. In DNA, the CDR3 is TGTGCCAGTAGTATATCGTCCGACTATGGCTACACCTTC. This sequence encodes CASSISSDYGYTF.

J is TRBJ2-1 and V is TRBV4-3; 9 positions match TRBD2. This CDR3 is 17 amino acids long. CDR1 and CDR2 from the germline V gene are LGHNA and YSLEER. Trimming removed 2 bases from V and 7 bases from J; junction bases left unmatched: 12. In DNA form, the CDR3 reads TGCGCCAGCAGCCAAACATTAATAGCGGGAGATTGGAATGAGCAGTTCTTC. This codes for CASSQTLIAGDWNEQFF.

The chain carries TRBV7-2 and TRBJ2-3; 9 bases fit TRBD2. CDR1 is SGHTA and CDR2 is FQGNSA in the germline V gene. This CDR3 is built from 15 residues. J lost 6 bases, V lost 5 bases, and 9 bases had no gene match. The DNA for the CDR3 is TGTGCCAGCAGCCCCTGGGGCGGGGGGGCGGATACGCAGTATTTT. It encodes CASSPWGGGADTQYF.

The table lists this clone with a few counts. The gene calls are TRBV10-3 and TRBJ2-6; a possible D gene is TRBD1 (6 bases). V lost 6 bases to trimming and J lost 0 bases, with 12 bases between them. CDR1 is ENHRY, CDR2 SYGVKD, per germline. This CDR3 is 16 amino acids long. CDR3 DNA sequence: TGTGCCATCAGGTCGGACAGTTTCTCTGGGGCCAACGTCCTGACTTTC. It yields the protein CAIRSDSFSGANVLTF.

The CDR3 loop is CASSDPDRSLNSPLHF. The DNA for the CDR3 is TGTGCCAGCAGTGACCCCGACAGGTCCCTGAATTCACCCCTCCACTTT. V is TRBV6-1 and J is TRBJ1-6; D might be TRBD1 (6 bases). Germline CDR1 and CDR2: MNHNS and SASEGT. Trimming pared 3 bases from V and 7 bases from J, leaving 16 bases between. The CDR3 contains 16 residues.

This chain connects TRBV29-1 to TRBJ1-1; D not certain. CDR1 and CDR2 from the germline V gene are SQVTM and ANQGSEA. This CDR3 has 13 amino acids. The V end was cut by 7 bases, the J end by 4 bases, with 16 bases between. CDR3 sequence (DNA): TGCAGCGGGCTCAGAGGTCGGGGCACTGAAGCTTTCTTT. Protein product: CSGLRGRGTEAFF.